Presented here are 13 T cell receptor beta chains from one specimen sequenced in a study of blood T cells in healthy people across ages (dated by TCRdb to about 2015). Library preparation used 5' RACE. Sequencing instrument: Illumina HiSeq 2500. A second about 6 to 11 cycle PCR used a sample-barcoded 5' primer and a J-beta primer mix. Through fastp at Q25 and MiXCR, TCRdb rebuilt clones from the public reads, retaining in-frame beta chains. Records with the same CDR3 protein are collapsed into one entry carrying the most frequent genes and DNA. This sample holds about 560,000 distinct CDR3 sequences; roughly a quarter were observed only once. The top ten hold approximately 3.5% of the sample. These data were also filed under a second study, of T cells of mothers and their children.

The sequencing sample was made of blood. These receptors all come from a boy aged 2 to 9 in good health.

This clonotype was observed a few times. This chain links TRBV6-1 with TRBJ1-1; 7 nucleotides match TRBD1. The CDR3 extends over 13 amino acids. The ends lost 6 bases at V and 4 bases at J; junction bases unmatched: 5. Germline CDR1 and CDR2: MNHNS and SASEGT. In DNA form, the CDR3 reads TGTGCCAGCAGAACCGACAGGGCCACTGAAGCTTTCTTT. It specifies CASRTDRATEAFF.

The rearrangement uses TRBV20-1 and TRBJ2-5; TRBD2 aligns across 12 bases. This CDR3 is built from 14 residues. V lost 5 bases, J lost 4 bases, and 5 bases stayed unmatched. Germline V gene sequence: CDR1 DFQATT, CDR2 SNEGSKA (reference sequence). The CDR3 reads CSAQTLAGGETQYF. The DNA for the CDR3 is TGCAGTGCTCAGACACTAGCGGGGGGAGAGACCCAGTACTTC.

This clonotype was found a few times. The V and J genes are TRBV7-6 and TRBJ2-1; TRBD1 aligns across 7 bases. V gave up 5 bases and J gave up 4 bases; unmatched junction bases: 8. CDR3 size: 15 residues. Germline V lookup: CDR1 SGHVS, CDR2 FNYEAQ. CDR3 sequence (DNA): TGTGCCAGCAGCACCAGGGACAGTCTTTACAATGAGCAGTTCTTC. Encoded protein: CASSTRDSLYNEQFF. The full variable domain, rest sourced from reference TRBV7-6 and TRBJ2-1, is GAGVSQSPRYKVTKRGQDVALRCDPISGHVSLYWYRQALGQGPEFLTYFNYEAQQDKSGLPNDRFSAERPEGSISTLTIQRTEQRDSAMYRCASSTRDSLYNEQFFGPGTRLTVL.

V gene TRBV5-1 combines with J gene TRBJ1-6, with 9 bases lining up with TRBD1. Trimming took 2 bases from V and 5 from J; bases not matched to a gene: 5. In germline, CDR1 is SGHRS, CDR2 YFSETQ. This CDR3 is 16 amino acids long. This CDR3 reads CASSLPGQGNNSPLHF. In DNA form, the CDR3 reads TGCGCCAGCAGCTTACCCGGACAGGGGAATAATTCACCCCTCCACTTT.

The gene calls are TRBV9 and TRBJ1-2, with D perhaps TRBD1 (6 bases). From germline, CDR1 is SGDLS and CDR2 YYNGEE. The CDR3 runs 15 residues. Trimming took 0 bases from V and 4 from J, leaving 13 bases between them. CDR3 DNA: TGTGCCAGCAGCGTAGGGGGGGGGCTCCTCTATGGCTACACCTTC. It is translated as CASSVGGGLLYGYTF.

This clonotype has just a few counts. The V and J genes are TRBV27 and TRBJ1-6; D gene unclear. Trimming took 5 bases from V and 7 from J, leaving 15 bases between them. Germline CDR1 MNHEY, CDR2 SMNVEV (reference sequence). This CDR3 contains 15 residues. DNA for the CDR3: TGTGCCAGCAGTCTCAGAGGAAGGACCAATTCACCCCTCCACTTT. This encodes CASSLRGRTNSPLHF.

This clonotype showed up just a few times. V is TRBV12-5 and J is TRBJ1-5; a possible D gene is TRBD1 (5 bases). Germline V gives CDR1 LGHNT, CDR2 FRNRAP. V gave up 1 base and J gave up 12 bases, with 16 bases separating them. The CDR3 extends over 14 amino acids. Here the CDR3 DNA reads TGTGCTAGTGGTTTGGGTGTGGGGACTGTGAGCCAGCATTTT. Protein product: CASGLGVGTVSQHF.

This chain joins TRBV20-1 and TRBJ1-5; a weak D match, TRBD1 (5 bases). From germline, CDR1 is DFQATT and CDR2 SNEGSKA (reference sequence). The CDR3 runs 14 residues. V lost 6 bases, J lost 1 base, and 13 bases lay in between. The DNA of the CDR3 is TGCAGTGCCCTGACAGAGGGAAGCAATCAGCCCCAGCATTTT. Translation gives CSALTEGSNQPQHF.

The V and J genes are TRBV18 and TRBJ1-2; D may be TRBD1 (5 bases). The CDR3 consists of 14 residues. Trimming took off 3 bases at V and 4 bases at J, with 12 bases between the two ends. Germline loops: CDR1 KGHSH, CDR2 LQKENI. The CDR3 loop reads CASSPTGLGYGYTF. CDR3 nucleotide sequence: TGTGCCAGCTCACCGACGGGACTGGGCTATGGCTACACCTTC.

The V call is TRBV29-1, the J call TRBJ2-7, with D perhaps matching TRBD1 or TRBD2 (5 bases each). Germline CDR1 is SQVTM and CDR2 is ANQGSEA. CDR3 length: 12 residues. V was cut by 4 bases and J by 6 bases, with 13 bases left in between. The CDR3 nucleotides are TGCAGCGTTGCCGGGGCTCGAGGCGAGCAGTACTTC. This gives the protein CSVAGARGEQYF.

The V and J genes are TRBV18 and TRBJ1-5; 9 bases line up with TRBD1. With V trimmed by 6 bases and J by 3 bases, 9 bases remained unmatched. The CDR3 spans 16 residues. The V gene's germline CDR1 is KGHSH and CDR2 LQKENI. CDR3 nucleotide sequence: TGTGCCAGCTCTTCGAGCGGGACAGGGAACAATCAGCCCCAGCATTTT. The encoded protein is CASSSSGTGNNQPQHF.

The chain employs TRBV7-9 and TRBJ2-7; 7 positions match TRBD1. Per germline, CDR1 SEHNR and CDR2 FQNEAQ (reference sequence). The ends lost 3 bases at V and 3 bases at J; junction bases unmatched: 2. There are 13 residues in the CDR3. CDR3 DNA: TGTGCCAGCAGCTTTCGACAGGGCTACGAGCAGTACTTC. Translated, it gives CASSFRQGYEQYF.

The chain recombines TRBV7-2 with TRBJ1-1; possibly TRBD1 for D (5 bases). The CDR3 spans 14 residues. CDR1 is SGHTA and CDR2 is FQGNSA in the germline V gene. Trimming cost V 7 bases and J 8 bases, with 20 bases left between them. The CDR3 DNA is TGTGCCAGCACTACCGGGACTCCCGGACCCGAAGCTTTCTTT. It is translated as CASTTGTPGPEAFF.